Shown below are 18 T cell receptor beta chains from a single sample sequenced in a study of blood T cell repertoires in COVID-19 (dated by TCRdb to the early 2020s). Receptor amplification or capture employed the immunoSEQ multiplex PCR assay. The table comes from immuneACCESS by way of TCRdb, which keeps in-frame sequences with V and J called. Part of the clones is missing from these tables; in studies checked, under half for an unresolved V gene and the rest for unknown reasons. The sample table lists hundreds of thousands of clones, 88% of them with a count of one. The ten biggest clones cover about 12% of the sample. The specimen was peripheral blood. These receptors were collected from a woman aged 45-65 years with COVID-19, enrolled during active disease.

The chain carries TRBV3-1 (or the pseudogene TRBV3-2) and TRBJ1-3, with unresolved D. The CDR3 is 14 residues long. Germline V gene lookup returns CDR1 LGHDT and CDR2 YNNKEL (reference sequence). Trimming took 5 bases from V and 1 from J, leaving 9 bases between them. DNA of the CDR3: TGTGCCAGCAGCGCCTCCGGGTCTGGAAACACCATATATTTT. Encoded protein: CASSASGSGNTIYF.

This chain uses TRBV5-4 with TRBJ2-3, with 8 bases aligning to TRBD2. V trimming: 3 bases; J trimming: 5 bases; junction bases outside the gene matches: 8. Germline values: CDR1 SGHNT, CDR2 YYREEE (reference sequence). This CDR3 is 15 amino acids long. This CDR3 reads CASSSAALAGDTQYF. CDR3 DNA: TGTGCCAGCAGCTCTGCGGCGCTAGCGGGAGATACGCAGTATTTT.

V is TRBV6-1 and J is TRBJ2-1, with D perhaps TRBD2 (6 bases). V was pared by 0 bases and J by 7 bases, with 16 bases between. The length of the CDR3 is 16 residues. Per the germline V gene, CDR1 is MNHNS and CDR2 is SASEGT. The DNA of the CDR3 is TGTGCCAGCAGTGAAGCTATGGGACTCCTTCGGAATGAGCAGTTCTTC. Residues: CASSEAMGLLRNEQFF.

The V call is TRBV4-1, the J call TRBJ1-3; weak D call: TRBD1 (5 bases). This CDR3 has 17 residues. Trimming removed 0 bases from V and 0 bases from J, with 12 bases in between. Germline V gene sequence: CDR1 MGHRA, CDR2 YSYEKL. In DNA form, the CDR3 reads TGCGCCAGCAGCCAAGAGGCGACGGACAACTCTGGAAACACCATATATTTT. Protein product: CASSQEATDNSGNTIYF.

The chain links TRBV6-5 to TRBJ1-4; 10 bases fit TRBD1. V was pared by 7 bases and J by 13 bases, with 12 bases of the junction left unmatched. This CDR3 spans 14 amino acids. Germline V lookup: CDR1 MNHEY, CDR2 SVGAGI. The CDR3 loop reads CASTDRGRDLGLFF. CDR3 nucleotides: TGTGCCAGCACCGACAGGGGGCGCGATCTTGGACTGTTTTTT.

This clone was seen only once. The sample has other DNA sequences that encode this CDR3 too. The CDR3 reads CASSLTGGNEKLFF. CDR3 in DNA: TGTGCCAGCAGTTTAACAGGGGGAAATGAAAAACTGTTTTTT. The V gene is TRBV28, the J gene TRBJ1-4; 8 bases map to TRBD1. The length of the CDR3 is 14 residues. V shed 2 bases and J 5 bases; nucleotides not matched to a gene: 1. From germline, CDR1 is MDHEN and CDR2 SYDVKM.

The chain couples TRBV6-5 to TRBJ2-1; TRBD2 aligns across 12 bases. The CDR3 runs 15 residues. V dropped 6 bases and J dropped 8; count of bases not matched to a gene: 8. CDR1 MNHEY and CDR2 SVGAGI come from the germline V gene. CDR3 bases: TGTGCCAGCAGCGCTAGCGGGGGGGTTTTGGATGAGCAGTTCTTC. Translated: CASSASGGVLDEQFF.

This clone was detected once. The DNA of the CDR3 is TGTGCCTGGAGTGCCAACTTTATGGTGGGAGGAAGGGCCTACAATGAGCAGTTCTTC. It is translated as CAWSANFMVGGRAYNEQFF. V is TRBV30 and J is TRBJ2-1; TRBD2 is a possible D gene (6 bases). Trimming left V 1 base short and J 2 bases short, with 24 bases between. Germline CDR1 and CDR2: GTSNPN and SVGIG (reference sequence). The CDR3 sequence is 19 residues long. Together with reference TRBV30 and TRBJ2-1, the CDR3 gives the full variable domain: SQTIHQWPATLVQPVGSPLSLECTVEGTSNPNLYWYRQAAGRGLQLLFYSVGIGQISSEVPQNLSASRPQDRQFILSSKKLLLSDSGFYLCAWSANFMVGGRAYNEQFFGPGTRLTVL.

This chain uses TRBV6-6 with TRBJ1-4; 7 bases match TRBD1. The CDR3 contains 14 residues. Germline-derived CDR1 and CDR2 are MNHNY and SVGAGI (reference sequence). V gave up 7 bases and J gave up 4 bases; unmatched junction bases: 6. As DNA, the CDR3 is TGTGCCAGCACCCTCGGGACAGTTAATGAAAAACTGTTTTTT. Its protein product is CASTLGTVNEKLFF.

The chain employs TRBV6-5 and TRBJ2-3, with 10 bases aligning to TRBD2. The V and J ends lost 6 bases and 7 bases, in that order; junction bases with no gene match: 7. From germline, CDR1 is MNHEY and CDR2 SVGAGI. This CDR3 is built from 14 residues. The CDR3 DNA reads TGTGCCAGCAGCCTTGGGACTAGCGCTAATACGCAGTATTTT. This encodes CASSLGTSANTQYF.

The genes are TRBV2 and TRBJ1-1, with TRBD1 as a possible D gene (5 bases). Germline V gene lookup returns CDR1 SNHLY and CDR2 FYNNEI. The CDR3 has 14 amino acids. V dropped 3 bases and J dropped 6 bases, with 14 bases sitting between them. CDR3: CASSEAGGSAEAFF. CDR3 sequence (DNA): TGTGCCAGCAGTGAGGCGGGGGGTAGCGCTGAAGCTTTCTTT.

The chain carries TRBV10-2 and TRBJ2-3; no reliable D call. This CDR3 is built from 12 residues. CDR1 and CDR2 from the germline V gene are WSHSY and SAAADI. V was shortened by 0 bases and J by 10 bases, with 8 bases between the two germline ends. CDR3 DNA sequence: TGCGCCAGCAGTGAGTCGAGCTTCGCGCAGTATTTT. Its protein product is CASSESSFAQYF.

This clone has a handful of counts. V is TRBV20-1 and J is TRBJ1-5; the D is unclear. Germline loops: CDR1 DFQATT, CDR2 SNEGSKA (reference sequence). There are 13 residues in the CDR3. Between the trimmed V and J ends, which lost 3 bases and 3 bases, there was a span of 9 bases. The CDR3 region has the DNA TGCAGTGCTAGTTCGGGGTACAATCAGCCCCAGCATTTT. Encoded protein: CSASSGYNQPQHF.

The chain employs TRBV10-2 and TRBJ1-1; D is perhaps TRBD1 (6 bases). The CDR3 contains 18 residues. V dropped 4 bases and J dropped 0 bases, with 21 bases sitting between them. Germline loops: CDR1 WSHSY, CDR2 SAAADI. CDR3 in DNA: TGCGCCAGCAGTGCCTTCCCTGGACAGTGGGACGTGAACACTGAAGCTTTCTTT. This sequence encodes CASSAFPGQWDVNTEAFF.

The chain couples TRBV7-9 to TRBJ2-2, with 9 bases identical to TRBD2. CDR3 length equals 15 residues. J was trimmed by 4 bases and V by 2 bases; bases with no gene match: 2. Germline-derived CDR1 and CDR2 are SEHNR and FQNEAQ (reference sequence). CDR3 in amino acids: CASSLRAGGTGELFF. The CDR3 DNA reads TGTGCCAGCAGCTTAAGAGCGGGGGGCACCGGGGAGCTGTTTTTT.

The chain employs TRBV6-6 and TRBJ1-2; D uncertain. The germline CDR1 and CDR2 sequences are MNHNY and SVGAGI (reference sequence). Trimming took off 2 bases at V and 7 bases at J, with 11 bases between the two ends. This CDR3 comprises 13 residues. For the CDR3, the DNA is TGTGCCAGCAGTTACCTCAGTCTAGGTGGCTACACCTTC. Protein product: CASSYLSLGGYTF.

V is TRBV30 and J is TRBJ2-1; TRBD1 matches at 9 bases. The V segment lost 5 bases and the J segment 5 bases; nucleotides outside the gene matches: 7. Per the germline V gene, CDR1 is GTSNPN and CDR2 is SVGIG (reference sequence). The CDR3 is made up of 14 amino acids. The CDR3 region has the DNA TGTGCCTGGGAAAGACAGGGGGGCAACAATGAGCAGTTCTTC. Encoded protein: CAWERQGGNNEQFF.

The V and J genes are TRBV4-1 and TRBJ1-5; a possible D gene is TRBD1 (5 bases). CDR1 and CDR2 (germline): MGHRA, YSYEKL. V lost 3 bases, J lost 4 bases, and 22 bases lay in between. This CDR3 contains 18 residues. The CDR3 DNA reads as TGCGCCAGCAGCCAGGCCTCAGGGATTGGATTAAGAAATCAGCCCCAGCATTTT. It is translated as CASSQASGIGLRNQPQHF.